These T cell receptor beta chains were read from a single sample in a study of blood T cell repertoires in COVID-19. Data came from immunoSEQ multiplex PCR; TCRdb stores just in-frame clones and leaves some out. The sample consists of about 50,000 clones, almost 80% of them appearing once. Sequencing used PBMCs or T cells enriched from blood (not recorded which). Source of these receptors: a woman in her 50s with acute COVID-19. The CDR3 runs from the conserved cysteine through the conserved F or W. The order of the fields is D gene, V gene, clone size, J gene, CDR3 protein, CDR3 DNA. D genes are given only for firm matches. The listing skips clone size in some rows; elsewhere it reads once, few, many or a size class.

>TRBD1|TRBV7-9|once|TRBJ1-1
CASSPRQGNTEAFF
TGTGCCAGCAGCCCTCGACAGGGGAACACTGAAGCTTTCTTT
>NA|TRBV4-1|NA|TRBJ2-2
CASSSLGRGRAGELFF
TGCGCCAGCAGCTCCCTAGGAAGGGGCAGGGCCGGGGAGCTGTTTTTT
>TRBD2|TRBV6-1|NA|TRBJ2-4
CASSEAPYSGARAKNIQYF
TGTGCCAGCAGTGAAGCCCCTTATAGCGGGGCAAGAGCCAAAAACATTCAGTACTTC
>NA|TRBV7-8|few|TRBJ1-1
CASSLGRQANTEAFF
TGTGCCAGCAGCTTAGGGAGACAGGCGAACACTGAAGCTTTCTTT
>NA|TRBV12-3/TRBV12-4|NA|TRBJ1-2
CASSFVQFYGYTF
TGTGCCAGCAGTTTCGTACAGTTCTATGGCTACACCTTC
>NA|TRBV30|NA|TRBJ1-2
CAWSMRVNYGYTF
TGTGCCTGGAGTATGCGGGTTAACTATGGCTACACCTTC
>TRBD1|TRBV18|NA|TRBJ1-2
CASSSQEGAYGYTF
TGTGCCAGCTCCTCCCAGGAGGGGGCCTATGGCTACACCTTC
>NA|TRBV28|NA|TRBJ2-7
CASRPRDSYEQYF
TGTGCCAGCAGGCCCCGGGATTCCTACGAGCAGTACTTC
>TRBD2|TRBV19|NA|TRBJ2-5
CASSILGGQETQYF
TGTGCCAGTAGTATTTTGGGGGGGCAAGAGACCCAGTACTTC
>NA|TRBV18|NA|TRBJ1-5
CASSLGRNQPQHF
TGTGCCAGCTCACTTGGCCGAAATCAGCCCCAGCATTTT
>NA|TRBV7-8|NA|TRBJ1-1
CASSFQGNTEAFF
TGTGCCAGCAGCTTTCAGGGGAACACTGAAGCTTTCTTT
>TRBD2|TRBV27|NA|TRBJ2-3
CASSFIAGGYYSTDTQYF
TGTGCCAGCAGTTTTATAGCGGGGGGGTATTATAGCACAGATACGCAGTATTTT
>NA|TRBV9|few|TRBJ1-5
CASSVDENQPQHF
TGTGCCAGCAGCGTAGATGAGAATCAGCCCCAGCATTTT
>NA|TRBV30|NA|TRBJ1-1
CAWERGAGTEAFF
TGTGCCTGGGAGCGGGGGGCTGGAACTGAAGCTTTCTTT
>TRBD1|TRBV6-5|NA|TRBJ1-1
CASSPGQDLNTEAFF
TGTGCCAGCAGCCCGGGACAGGACCTGAACACTGAAGCTTTCTTT
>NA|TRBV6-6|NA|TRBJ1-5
CASSYSRPAEGPQHF
TGTGCCAGCAGTTACTCGAGGCCAGCCGAGGGGCCCCAGCATTTT
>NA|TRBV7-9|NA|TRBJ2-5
CASSPGGGETQYF
TGTGCCAGCAGCCCAGGGGGAGGCGAGACCCAGTACTTC
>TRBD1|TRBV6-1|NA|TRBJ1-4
CASSGGTARSNEKLFF
TGTGCCAGCAGTGGGGGGACAGCGAGATCCAATGAAAAACTGTTTTTT
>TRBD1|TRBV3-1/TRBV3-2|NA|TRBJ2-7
CASSQVSGGWEQYF
TGTGCCAGCAGCCAAGTTTCAGGGGGTTGGGAGCAGTACTTC
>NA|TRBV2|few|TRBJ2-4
CASSVGTGIQYF
TGTGCCAGCAGTGTAGGAACGGGCATTCAGTACTTC
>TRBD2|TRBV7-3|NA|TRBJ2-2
CASSSGLGAGELFF
TGTGCCAGCAGTTCGGGACTAGGTGCCGGGGAGCTGTTTTTT
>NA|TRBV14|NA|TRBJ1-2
CASSQMAGAGYTF
TGTGCCAGCAGCCAAATGGCAGGGGCCGGCTACACCTTC